The 32 T cell receptor beta chains in this list originate from one sample, sequenced in a study of lymphopenia after photon versus proton radiotherapy. Repertoires were generated with immunoSEQ multiplex PCR, while TCRdb's copy carries only in-frame clones and drops some. The sample yields around 62,000 clones, 84% seen once. The sample was peripheral blood, taken from a patient treated with proton-based radiotherapy. Every receptor here comes from a man aged 55-75 years with pancreatic cancer.

This clone turned up a few times. The chain is built from TRBV15 and TRBJ2-7; 9 positions agree with TRBD2. V gave up 3 bases and J gave up 3 bases; unmatched junction bases: 9. The CDR3 length is 16 residues. The germline V gene encodes CDR1 LNHNV and CDR2 YYDKDF (reference sequence). CDR3 nucleotides: TGTGCCACCAGCAGCCTGACTAGCGGCAAGCACTACGAGCAGTACTTC. Amino acid sequence: CATSSLTSGKHYEQYF.

This chain links TRBV28 with TRBJ2-3; 9 bases line up with TRBD1. The CDR3 is 16 residues long. Per the germline V gene, CDR1 is MDHEN and CDR2 is SYDVKM. The junction had 2 bases not matched to a gene; V was cut back by 1 base and J by 0 bases. This chain's CDR3 is CASSLSGTGSTDTQYF. The CDR3 DNA sequence: TGTGCCAGCAGTTTATCCGGGACAGGGAGCACAGATACGCAGTATTTT.

V gene TRBV7-2 combines with J gene TRBJ2-7, with 9 bases identical to TRBD1. CDR1 and CDR2 (germline): SGHTA, FQGNSA. J gave up 6 bases and V 1 base, and 10 bases lay outside the gene matches. This CDR3 contains 16 residues. CDR3 sequence: CASSLGGTGGLAEQYF. CDR3 bases: TGTGCCAGCAGCTTAGGCGGAACAGGGGGCTTAGCCGAGCAGTACTTC.

This rearrangement joins TRBV4-3 to TRBJ2-2; no definite D call. This CDR3 contains 14 residues. V lost 1 base to trimming and J lost 0 bases, with 3 bases between them. Germline lookup yields CDR1 LGHNA and CDR2 YSLEER. The CDR3 coding sequence is TGCGCCAGCAGCCAAGGGCCGAACACCGGGGAGCTGTTTTTT. It yields the protein CASSQGPNTGELFF.

This clone was observed a handful of times. The chain carries TRBV6-6 and TRBJ1-4, with D possibly being TRBD1 (5 bases). This CDR3 is built from 13 residues. CDR1 is MNHNY, CDR2 SVGAGI, per germline (reference sequence). V was shortened by 5 bases and J by 4 bases, with 8 bases between the two germline ends. CDR3 sequence reads: CASSRDFNEKLFF. CDR3 sequence (DNA): TGTGCCAGCAGTCGGGACTTTAATGAAAAACTGTTTTTT.

The CDR3 region has the DNA TGTGCCAGCAGCCTAAGGGGCGGGGAGACCCAGTACTTC. Protein: CASSLRGGETQYF. The chain links TRBV11-3 to TRBJ2-5, with D tentatively TRBD1 or TRBD2 (5 bases each). This CDR3 is built from 13 residues. Germline CDR1 and CDR2: SGHNT and YENEEA. The V and J ends lost 5 bases and 5 bases respectively, with 12 bases between them.

The V call is TRBV28, the J call TRBJ2-7; TRBD1 might be the D (6 bases). This CDR3 has 12 amino acids. Trimming shortened V by 2 bases and J by 6 bases, and 8 bases separated the two germline ends. Germline V gene data show CDR1 as MDHEN and CDR2 as SYDVKM. CDR3 in amino acids: CASSLPRGEQYF. The CDR3 DNA reads as TGTGCCAGCAGTTTACCCAGGGGCGAGCAGTACTTC.

The genes are TRBV7-8 and TRBJ2-2; D is undetermined. Trimming left V 5 bases short and J 5 bases short, with 15 bases between. The CDR3 is 15 residues long. Per germline, CDR1 SGHVS and CDR2 FQNEAQ. The CDR3 sequence is CASSNEVGSTGELFF. The DNA for the CDR3 is TGTGCCAGCAGCAACGAGGTGGGAAGTACCGGGGAGCTGTTTTTT.

V is TRBV28 and J is TRBJ1-2; 7 bases agree with TRBD1. The CDR3 is 15 residues long. The germline V gene encodes CDR1 MDHEN and CDR2 SYDVKM. After removal of 6 bases from V and 5 bases from J, the junction contained 12 bases not matched to a gene. CDR3 in DNA: TGTGCCAGCAGGACAGGGACCGGCCTTATTTATGGCTACACCTTC. It yields the protein CASRTGTGLIYGYTF.

V usage is TRBV4-1 and J usage is TRBJ2-1; 9 bases are shared with TRBD2. The V segment lost 0 bases and the J segment 12 bases; nucleotides outside the gene matches: 12. The CDR3 loop spans 16 amino acids. Germline V gives CDR1 MGHRA, CDR2 YSYEKL. CDR3 region: CASSQDALGREGRQFF. The CDR3 DNA follows: TGCGCCAGCAGCCAAGACGCCCTAGGGCGGGAGGGAAGGCAGTTCTTC.

This clone was counted between two and nine times. The V and J genes are TRBV7-2 and TRBJ2-1, with 12 bases that match TRBD2. V lost 0 bases, J lost 10 bases, and 1 base stayed unmatched. The germline gives CDR1 SGHTA, CDR2 FQGNSA. CDR3 length: 14 amino acids. The CDR3 DNA reads TGTGCCAGCAGCTTAGCACTAGCGGGAGGCGAGCAGTTCTTC. Amino acid sequence: CASSLALAGGEQFF.

The chain recombines TRBV5-1 with TRBJ2-1; tentative D call: TRBD1 (5 bases). Looked up from germline, CDR1 is SGHRS and CDR2 is YFSETQ. Trimming removed 3 bases at V and 6 bases at J, with 10 bases between. The CDR3 is made up of 13 amino acids. As DNA, the CDR3 is TGCGCCAGCAGCTCATTAGGGGTCAATGAGCAGTTCTTC. This codes for CASSSLGVNEQFF.

The chain employs TRBV30 and TRBJ2-2; maybe TRBD1 (6 bases). The germline gives CDR1 GTSNPN, CDR2 SVGIG (reference sequence). The V end was cut by 2 bases, the J end by 5 bases, with 12 bases between. The CDR3 sequence is 14 residues long. CDR3 in DNA: TGTGCCTGGAGTCACAGGGTAGTTACCGGGGAGCTGTTTTTT. Residues: CAWSHRVVTGELFF.

The rearrangement joins TRBV28 to TRBJ2-3; D not certain. CDR3 length: 13 amino acids. Per germline, CDR1 MDHEN and CDR2 SYDVKM. The V end was cut by 3 bases, the J end by 4 bases, with 8 bases between. CDR3 amino acids: CASSFPVPDTQYF. In DNA form, the CDR3 reads TGTGCCAGCAGTTTTCCGGTCCCAGATACGCAGTATTTT. Filled out from reference TRBV28 and TRBJ2-3, the complete variable domain reads DVKVTQSSRYLVKRTGEKVFLECVQDMDHENMFWYRQDPGLGLRLIYFSYDVKMKEKGDIPEGYSVSREKKERFSLILESASTNQTSMYLCASSFPVPDTQYFGPGTRLTVL.

The chain couples TRBV11-1 to TRBJ2-3, with 11 bases aligning to TRBD2. This CDR3 is built from 17 residues. V lost 6 bases and J lost 4; bases outside the gene matches: 12. Germline assignment: CDR1 SGHAT and CDR2 FQDESV (reference sequence). CDR3 in DNA: TGTGCCAGCAGTTTTAGGAGTACTAGCGGGAGCTCAGATACGCAGTATTTT. Translation: CASSFRSTSGSSDTQYF.

Here the CDR3 reads CASSDFGTGGRETQYF. In nucleotides, the CDR3 is TGTGCCAGCAGTGATTTCGGGACAGGGGGTCGAGAGACCCAGTACTTC. The V call is TRBV2, the J call TRBJ2-5, with 11 bases fitting TRBD1. V lost 3 bases to trimming and J lost 4 bases; unmatched junction nucleotides: 7. The CDR3 has 16 residues. The germline V gene has CDR1 SNHLY and CDR2 FYNNEI. The full variable domain, its missing parts supplied by reference TRBV2 and TRBJ2-5, is EPEVTQTPSHQVTQMGQEVILRCVPISNHLYFYWYRQILGQKVEFLVSFYNNEISEKSEIFDDQFSVERPDGSNFTLKIRSTKLEDSAMYFCASSDFGTGGRETQYFGPGTRLLVL.

V usage is TRBV29-1 and J usage is TRBJ2-2, with 9 bases fitting TRBD1. The length of the CDR3 is 14 residues. Germline assignment: CDR1 SQVTM and CDR2 ANQGSEA. V lost 4 bases to trimming and J lost 7 bases; unmatched junction nucleotides: 7. The CDR3 coding sequence is TGCAGCGTTGGGAGGACAGGGGTTAGCGGGGAGCTGTTTTTT. Its protein product is CSVGRTGVSGELFF.

The V and J genes are TRBV29-1 and TRBJ2-7; D call uncertain. CDR3 length: 12 amino acids. Per germline, CDR1 SQVTM and CDR2 ANQGSEA. V shed 5 bases and J shed 1 base, with 9 bases lying between them. The CDR3 protein is CSVLGNSYEQYF. As DNA, the CDR3 is TGCAGCGTTCTAGGGAATTCCTACGAGCAGTACTTC.

Worth noting for this clone: The same CDR3 can be traced to other DNA sequences in this sample. The chain has TRBV28 and TRBJ1-1, with D maybe TRBD1 (5 bases). The CDR3 has 15 residues. Per germline, CDR1 MDHEN and CDR2 SYDVKM. Trimming shortened V by 3 bases and J by 1 base, and 12 bases separated the two germline ends. In DNA form, the CDR3 reads TGTGCCAGCAGTTTGGGAGGGACGCAGAACACTGAAGCTTTCTTT. This sequence encodes CASSLGGTQNTEAFF.

Judged by abundance, this clone is medium-sized. The chain is built from TRBV6-5 and TRBJ1-1; D possibly corresponds to TRBD1 (6 bases). Germline V gene lookup returns CDR1 MNHEY and CDR2 SVGAGI. V was shortened by 2 bases and J by 4 bases, with 14 bases between the two germline ends. The CDR3 covers 15 residues. Written as DNA, the CDR3 is TGTGCCAGCAGTTACCGAACAGGGCTGAGCACTGAAGCTTTCTTT. Translation: CASSYRTGLSTEAFF.

This clone showed up just once. The chain joins TRBV2 to TRBJ2-7; TRBD1 might be the D (6 bases). Per the germline V gene, CDR1 is SNHLY and CDR2 is FYNNEI. The V end was cut by 6 bases, the J end by 6 bases, with 18 bases between. The CDR3 is made up of 14 amino acids. The CDR3, as DNA: TGTGCCAGCAGGACGGGCCAGGGGCCCGTCGAGCAGTACTTC. It codes for CASRTGQGPVEQYF.

V usage is TRBV28 and J usage is TRBJ2-1; D is unresolved. This CDR3 region has 15 residues. Trimming took off 6 bases at V and 7 bases at J, with 19 bases between the two ends. Germline-derived CDR1 and CDR2 are MDHEN and SYDVKM. CDR3 nucleotides: TGTGCCAGCAGCCCCCTCACGTTCAGCAGGAATGAGCAGTTCTTC. It is translated as CASSPLTFSRNEQFF.

The V call is TRBV7-8, the J call TRBJ2-7, with TRBD1 identical over 9 bases. Germline assignment: CDR1 SGHVS and CDR2 FQNEAQ. V shed 7 bases and J 5 bases; nucleotides not matched to a gene: 9. The CDR3 is 14 residues long. Here the CDR3 DNA reads TGTGCCAGCACCCGCCGGGACAGGGAGAACGAGCAGTACTTC. Its translation is CASTRRDRENEQYF.

The V call is TRBV5-1, the J call TRBJ2-7, with D maybe TRBD2 (6 bases). The CDR3 is 14 residues long. Germline assignment: CDR1 SGHRS and CDR2 YFSETQ. The V end lost 4 bases, the J end lost 1 base, and 12 bases lay between the germline ends. The CDR3 sequence is CASSPSGASYEQYF. DNA of the CDR3: TGCGCCAGCAGCCCCTCGGGAGCTTCCTACGAGCAGTACTTC.

The chain uses TRBV2 and TRBJ2-2; 8 bases line up with TRBD2. The length of the CDR3 is 15 residues. Unmatched junction bases numbered 3, after V lost 6 bases and J lost 0 bases. Germline V gene lookup returns CDR1 SNHLY and CDR2 FYNNEI. The CDR3 region is CASRASGSNTGELFF. The CDR3 region has the DNA TGTGCCAGCAGAGCTAGCGGGTCGAACACCGGGGAGCTGTTTTTT.

In this sample, this clone turned up a few times. The V and J genes are TRBV29-1 and TRBJ2-7; no clear D gene. The CDR3 is made up of 11 amino acids. The V end was cut by 6 bases, the J end by 3 bases, with 9 bases between. Looked up from germline, CDR1 is SQVTM and CDR2 is ANQGSEA. This CDR3 is CSVNAGYEQYF. CDR3 coding DNA: TGCAGCGTCAATGCAGGCTACGAGCAGTACTTC.

The rearrangement joins TRBV2 to TRBJ1-1, with 9 bases fitting TRBD1. V dropped 10 bases and J dropped 4; count of bases not matched to a gene: 4. The CDR3 is made up of 12 amino acids. Germline CDR1 and CDR2: SNHLY and FYNNEI. CDR3 region: CATGTGLTEAFF. CDR3 nucleotide sequence: TGTGCCACCGGGACAGGGCTCACTGAAGCTTTCTTT.

The V gene is TRBV9, the J gene TRBJ1-2; weak D call: TRBD1 (5 bases). CDR3 length: 14 residues. In germline, CDR1 is SGDLS, CDR2 YYNGEE. The V end was cut by 3 bases, the J end by 1 base, with 10 bases between. Written as DNA, the CDR3 is TGTGCCAGCAGCGCCTGGGGGGTTAACTATGGCTACACCTTC. The encoded protein is CASSAWGVNYGYTF.

The table lists this clone with a few counts. This sequence joins TRBV29-1 and TRBJ1-2; D gene uncertain. V lost 6 bases to trimming and J lost 6 bases, with 8 bases between them. The germline gives CDR1 SQVTM, CDR2 ANQGSEA. This CDR3 spans 10 amino acids. DNA for the CDR3: TGCAGCGTCGGAATCGATGGCTACACCTTC. Its translation: CSVGIDGYTF.

V gene TRBV29-1 combines with J gene TRBJ2-7; D might be TRBD1 or TRBD2, each matching 5 bases. The CDR3 has 14 amino acids. V was trimmed by 4 bases and J by 0 bases, leaving 13 bases between them. Germline V lookup: CDR1 SQVTM, CDR2 ANQGSEA. CDR3 sequence (DNA): TGCAGCGTTGTTTTGGCAGGGAGCTCCTACGAGCAGTACTTC. Translated: CSVVLAGSSYEQYF.

On this clone itself: The sample carries other DNA sequences with the same CDR3. The DNA for the CDR3 is TGTGCCAGCAGCTTAGGACGGGGCTCCTACAATGAGCAGTTCTTC. As protein: CASSLGRGSYNEQFF. The chain couples TRBV7-2 to TRBJ2-1, with D possibly being TRBD2 (5 bases). Germline values: CDR1 SGHTA, CDR2 FQGNSA. The CDR3 covers 15 residues. With 1 base removed from V and 0 bases from J, the gap between germline ends came to 7 bases.

The V gene is TRBV10-3, the J gene TRBJ2-7; tentative D call: TRBD1 (5 bases). This CDR3 spans 13 amino acids. V dropped 6 bases and J dropped 3 bases, with 12 bases sitting between them. The germline V gene has CDR1 ENHRY and CDR2 SYGVKD. The CDR3 loop is CAIRQAVDYEQYF. CDR3 coding DNA: TGTGCCATCAGACAGGCGGTGGACTACGAGCAGTACTTC.